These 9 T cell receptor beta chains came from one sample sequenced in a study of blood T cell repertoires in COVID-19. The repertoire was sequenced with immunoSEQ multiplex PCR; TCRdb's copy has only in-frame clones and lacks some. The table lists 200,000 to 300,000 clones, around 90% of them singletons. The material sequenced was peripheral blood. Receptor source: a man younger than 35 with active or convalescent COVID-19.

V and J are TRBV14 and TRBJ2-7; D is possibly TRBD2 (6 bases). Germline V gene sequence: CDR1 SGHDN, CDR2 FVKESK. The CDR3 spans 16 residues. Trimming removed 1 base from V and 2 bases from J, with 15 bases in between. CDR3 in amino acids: CASSQAERVLPYEQYF. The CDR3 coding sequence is TGTGCCAGCAGCCAAGCGGAGCGGGTACTCCCCTACGAGCAGTACTTC.

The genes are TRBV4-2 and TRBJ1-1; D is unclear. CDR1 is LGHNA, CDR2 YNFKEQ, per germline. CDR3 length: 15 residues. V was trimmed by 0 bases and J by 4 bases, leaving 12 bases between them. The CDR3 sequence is CASSQDIGATTEAFF. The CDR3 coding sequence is TGTGCCAGCAGCCAAGATATCGGAGCTACCACTGAAGCTTTCTTT.

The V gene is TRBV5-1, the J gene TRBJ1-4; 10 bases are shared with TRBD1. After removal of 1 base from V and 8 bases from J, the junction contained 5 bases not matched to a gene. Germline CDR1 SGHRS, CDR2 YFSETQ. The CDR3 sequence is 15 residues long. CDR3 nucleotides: TGCGCCAGCAGCTTGATCGGGACAGGGGAGGAAAAACTGTTTTTT. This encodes CASSLIGTGEEKLFF.

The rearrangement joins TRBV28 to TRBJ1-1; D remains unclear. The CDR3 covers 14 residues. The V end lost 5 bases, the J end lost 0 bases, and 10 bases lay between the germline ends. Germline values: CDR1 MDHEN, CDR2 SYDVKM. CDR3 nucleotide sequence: TGTGCCAGCAGTCTAGTCGTGGTGAACACTGAAGCTTTCTTT. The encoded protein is CASSLVVVNTEAFF. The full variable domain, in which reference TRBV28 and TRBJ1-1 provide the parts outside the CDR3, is DVKVTQSSRYLVKRTGEKVFLECVQDMDHENMFWYRQDPGLGLRLIYFSYDVKMKEKGDIPEGYSVSREKKERFSLILESASTNQTSMYLCASSLVVVNTEAFFGQGTRLTVV.

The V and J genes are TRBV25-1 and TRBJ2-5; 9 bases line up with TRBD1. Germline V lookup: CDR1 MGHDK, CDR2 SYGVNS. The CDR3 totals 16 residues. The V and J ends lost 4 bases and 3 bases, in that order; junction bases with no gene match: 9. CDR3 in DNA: TGTGCCAGCAGTGCCGGGACAGGGAGGGCGGAAGAGACCCAGTACTTC. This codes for CASSAGTGRAEETQYF.

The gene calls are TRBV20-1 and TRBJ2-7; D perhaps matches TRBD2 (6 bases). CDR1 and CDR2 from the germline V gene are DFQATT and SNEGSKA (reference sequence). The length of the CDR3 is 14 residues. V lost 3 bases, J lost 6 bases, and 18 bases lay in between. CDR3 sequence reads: CSASGHSAGSEQYF. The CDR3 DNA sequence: TGCAGTGCTAGTGGACATTCAGCGGGCAGCGAGCAGTACTTC.

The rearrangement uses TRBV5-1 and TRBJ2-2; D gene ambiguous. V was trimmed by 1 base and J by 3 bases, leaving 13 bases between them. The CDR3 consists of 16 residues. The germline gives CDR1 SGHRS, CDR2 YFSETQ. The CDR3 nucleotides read TGCGCCAGCAGCTTGCAAACTTCCCGGGACACCGGGGAGCTGTTTTTT. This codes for CASSLQTSRDTGELFF. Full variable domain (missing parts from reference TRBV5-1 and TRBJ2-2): KAGVTQTPRYLIKTRGQQVTLSCSPISGHRSVSWYQQTPGQGLQFLFEYFSETQRNKGNFPGRFSGRQFSNSRSEMNVSTLELGDSALYLCASSLQTSRDTGELFFGEGSRLTVL.

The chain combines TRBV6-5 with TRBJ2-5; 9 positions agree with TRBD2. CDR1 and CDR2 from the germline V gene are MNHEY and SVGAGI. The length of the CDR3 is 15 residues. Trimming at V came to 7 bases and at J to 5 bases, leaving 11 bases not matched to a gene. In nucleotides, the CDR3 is TGTGCCAGCACTTCGGCGGGGGGGCCGGGTGAGACCCAGTACTTC. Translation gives CASTSAGGPGETQYF.

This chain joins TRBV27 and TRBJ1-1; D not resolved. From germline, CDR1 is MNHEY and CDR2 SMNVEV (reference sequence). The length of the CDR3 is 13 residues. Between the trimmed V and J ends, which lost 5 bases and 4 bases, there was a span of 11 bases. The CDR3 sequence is CASSPPYGTEAFF. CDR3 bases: TGTGCCAGCAGTCCCCCGTACGGCACTGAAGCTTTCTTT.